Listed here are 22 T cell receptor beta chains from one sample, sequenced in a study of cytomegalovirus exposure and HLA in healthy donors. The PCR had 60 Vbeta and 13 Jbeta primers. Clones were sequenced by immunoSEQ multiplex PCR, and TCRdb holds only the in-frame ones, with some missing. The table has 65,000 to 75,000 clones, about two thirds seen once. Sample: PBMCs. These receptors originate from a young woman in good health and CMV-seronegative.

V gene TRBV5-1 combines with J gene TRBJ1-1; TRBD1 matches 7 bases. J was trimmed by 0 bases and V by 2 bases; bases with no gene match: 1. The germline V gene has CDR1 SGHRS and CDR2 YFSETQ. The CDR3 runs 14 residues. The CDR3 coding sequence is TGCGCCAGCAGCTTTACAGGGGTGAACACTGAAGCTTTCTTT. Translated: CASSFTGVNTEAFF.

The rearrangement links TRBV6-4 to TRBJ2-1; 9 bases map to TRBD2. The CDR3 length is 16 residues. V gave up 6 bases and J gave up 9 bases; unmatched junction bases: 15. Germline V gene lookup returns CDR1 MRHNA and CDR2 SNTAGT. CDR3 region: CASSPLPGGGAGEQFF. CDR3 coding DNA: TGTGCCAGCAGCCCCCTTCCGGGCGGGGGGGCCGGTGAGCAGTTCTTC.

The sample holds one count of this clone. The chain has TRBV5-1 and TRBJ2-7; D possibly corresponds to TRBD2 (6 bases). CDR1 is SGHRS and CDR2 is YFSETQ in the germline V gene. With 4 bases removed from V and 7 bases from J, the gap between germline ends came to 24 bases. The CDR3 length is 16 residues. The CDR3 nucleotides are TGCGCCAGCAGCATAGGGTGGGGGGAAGAGACGGGGGAGCAGTACTTC. Amino acids: CASSIGWGEETGEQYF. Together with reference TRBV5-1 and TRBJ2-7, the CDR3 gives the full variable domain: KAGVTQTPRYLIKTRGQQVTLSCSPISGHRSVSWYQQTPGQGLQFLFEYFSETQRNKGNFPGRFSGRQFSNSRSEMNVSTLELGDSALYLCASSIGWGEETGEQYFGPGTRLTVT.

The chain has TRBV5-5 and TRBJ1-1; D is ambiguous. This CDR3 is built from 14 residues. Germline CDR1 and CDR2: SGHKS and YYEKEE (reference sequence). Deletions cut 2 bases from V and 1 base from J, with 9 bases between. CDR3 nucleotide sequence: TGTGCCAGCAGCTTTACTTCGGGGAACACTGAAGCTTTCTTT. It is translated as CASSFTSGNTEAFF. The full variable domain, completed using reference TRBV5-5 and TRBJ1-1, is DAGVTQSPTHLIKTRGQQVTLRCSPISGHKSVSWYQQVLGQGPQFIFQYYEKEERGRGNFPDRFSARQFPNYSSELNVNALLLGDSALYLCASSFTSGNTEAFFGQGTRLTVV.

This clone was seen more than once but under ten times. This chain joins TRBV30 and TRBJ1-1; D is unresolved. There are 11 residues in the CDR3. Germline V gene sequence: CDR1 GTSNPN, CDR2 SVGIG (reference sequence). The ends were cut back, 4 bases at V and 1 base at J, with 4 bases in the middle. CDR3 residues: CAWKANTEAFF. In DNA, the CDR3 is TGTGCCTGGAAAGCGAACACTGAAGCTTTCTTT.

The CDR3 DNA is TGTGCCAGCAGTTACCGGGCAGGGGGCGTTGGAAACGAGCAGTACTTC. Amino acid sequence: CASSYRAGGVGNEQYF. The chain employs TRBV6-6 and TRBJ2-7; TRBD1 aligns across 8 bases. Per germline, CDR1 MNHNY and CDR2 SVGAGI (reference sequence). The CDR3 has 16 amino acids. Losses at the gene ends were 2 bases for V and 5 bases for J; bases not matched to a gene: 11.

The gene calls are TRBV13 and TRBJ2-3; 8 nucleotides agree with TRBD2. Per the germline V gene, CDR1 is PRHDT and CDR2 is FYEKMQ (reference sequence). This CDR3 has 16 amino acids. With 1 base clipped from V and 2 bases from J, the junction kept 5 bases outside the gene matches. The DNA for the CDR3 is TGTGCCAGCAGCTTAGTTGCGGGGGGATCCACAGATACGCAGTATTTT. Its protein product is CASSLVAGGSTDTQYF.

This clone was seen a few times. This chain joins TRBV7-9 and TRBJ2-1; D is undetermined. V was trimmed by 1 base and J by 7 bases, leaving 11 bases between them. The germline V gene encodes CDR1 SEHNR and CDR2 FQNEAQ (reference sequence). The CDR3 has 14 residues. Written as DNA, the CDR3 is TGTGCCAGCAGCTTAGGCACCGGTTGGAATGAGCAGTTCTTC. Translating gives CASSLGTGWNEQFF.

This clone was recorded only once. The rearrangement uses TRBV7-3 and TRBJ2-3, with 7 bases identical to TRBD2. The germline gives CDR1 SGHTA, CDR2 FQGTGA. CDR3 length: 15 residues. Trimming cost V 4 bases and J 5 bases; bases outside gene matches: 9. The CDR3 nucleotides read TGTGCCAGCAGCTCGGTAGCGGGTAGCCAAGATACGCAGTATTTT. This encodes CASSSVAGSQDTQYF.

This sequence joins TRBV7-8 and TRBJ2-1; D might be TRBD2 (6 bases). Germline V CDR1 and CDR2: SGHVS, FQNEAQ. V was clipped by 5 bases and J by 0 bases, with 11 bases between them. There are 15 residues in the CDR3. This CDR3 reads CASSRAGSSYNEQFF. The CDR3 DNA follows: TGTGCCAGCAGCCGGGCGGGGTCCTCCTACAATGAGCAGTTCTTC.

The rearrangement links TRBV13 to TRBJ1-1, with D perhaps matching TRBD1 (6 bases). Trimming cost V 8 bases and J 10 bases, with 14 bases left between them. The CDR3 consists of 11 residues. CDR1 and CDR2 (germline): PRHDT, FYEKMQ (reference sequence). The CDR3 sequence is CASSKNRVAFF. DNA for the CDR3: TGTGCCAGCTCGAAAAACAGGGTAGCTTTCTTT.

The chain links TRBV4-3 to TRBJ2-5, with D perhaps TRBD1 (6 bases). Per germline, CDR1 LGHNA and CDR2 YSLEER. The CDR3 has 15 residues. Trimming removed 4 bases at V and 0 bases at J, with 12 bases between. For the CDR3, the DNA is TGCGCCAGCAGCCGACACGGACAGAACCAAGAGACCCAGTACTTC. Translating it yields CASSRHGQNQETQYF.

DNA of the CDR3: TGTGCCAGCAACCGGGACAGGGGATACAATGAGCAGTTCTTC. This translates into CASNRDRGYNEQFF. V and J are TRBV6-5 and TRBJ2-1; TRBD1 aligns across 10 bases. In germline, CDR1 is MNHEY, CDR2 SVGAGI. This CDR3 contains 14 residues. Trimming removed 7 bases from V and 4 bases from J; junction bases left unmatched: 4.

The V call is TRBV2, the J call TRBJ2-7; 7 nucleotides line up with TRBD2. The CDR3 is 14 amino acids. Trimming at V came to 5 bases and at J to 6 bases, leaving 10 bases not matched to a gene. CDR1 SNHLY and CDR2 FYNNEI come from the germline V gene. The CDR3 protein is CASSFGGRAIEQYF. The CDR3 DNA reads as TGTGCCAGCAGTTTCGGGGGGAGGGCTATCGAGCAGTACTTC.

The gene calls are TRBV7-2 and TRBJ2-7, with TRBD1 matching over 8 bases. This CDR3 comprises 13 residues. CDR1 SGHTA and CDR2 FQGNSA come from the germline V gene. V lost 5 bases to trimming and J lost 7 bases; unmatched junction nucleotides: 7. The CDR3 DNA reads as TGTGCCAGCAGCAAGGACAGGGCGGGTGAGCAGTACTTC. It translates to CASSKDRAGEQYF. Filled out from reference TRBV7-2 and TRBJ2-7, the complete variable domain reads GAGVSQSPSNKVTEKGKDVELRCDPISGHTALYWYRQSLGQGLEFLIYFQGNSAPDKSGLPSDRFSAERTGGSVSTLTIQRTQQEDSAVYLCASSKDRAGEQYFGPGTRLTVT.

CDR3 sequence: CASSQKLVRDPWMNTEAFF. In nucleotides, the CDR3 is TGTGCCAGCAGCCAAAAGCTGGTCAGGGATCCCTGGATGAACACTGAAGCTTTCTTT. The V call is TRBV7-8, the J call TRBJ1-1; the D gene is possibly TRBD1 (5 bases). The germline V gene encodes CDR1 SGHVS and CDR2 FQNEAQ. The CDR3 is 19 residues long. The ends were cut back, 5 bases at V and 0 bases at J, with 25 bases in the middle.

The chain couples TRBV5-8 to TRBJ1-2, with TRBD1 matching over 7 bases. The CDR3 runs to 13 residues. The germline V gene encodes CDR1 SGHTS and CDR2 YDEGEE. Losses at the gene ends were 9 bases for V and 4 bases for J; bases not matched to a gene: 9. The CDR3 reads CATQLKGAYGYTF. The CDR3 DNA is TGTGCCACCCAACTAAAGGGGGCCTATGGCTACACCTTC.

This clone was detected a few times. This sequence joins TRBV6-4 and TRBJ2-7; TRBD2 is a possible D gene (6 bases). The CDR3 length is 13 residues. The germline gives CDR1 MRHNA, CDR2 SNTAGT. The V gene lost 6 bases and the J gene lost 2 bases, with 11 bases spanning the gap. The CDR3 is CASREPGAYEQYF. The DNA for the CDR3 is TGTGCCAGCAGAGAGCCGGGGGCCTACGAGCAGTACTTC.

The CDR3 sequence: CASSGLAGDQETQYF. The CDR3 DNA reads as TGTGCCAGCTCTGGACTAGCGGGGGACCAAGAGACCCAGTACTTC. This chain joins TRBV18 and TRBJ2-5; TRBD2 aligns across 13 bases. J was trimmed by 0 bases and V by 6 bases; bases with no gene match: 1. The CDR3 sequence is 15 residues long. CDR1 and CDR2 from the germline V gene are KGHSH and LQKENI.

This clone was seen a handful of times. The chain uses TRBV5-1 and TRBJ2-3, with D maybe TRBD1 (5 bases). Germline values: CDR1 SGHRS, CDR2 YFSETQ. Between the trimmed V and J ends, which lost 1 base and 4 bases, there was a span of 7 bases. This CDR3 comprises 13 residues. The CDR3 region is CASSLSGPDTQYF. Here the CDR3 DNA reads TGCGCCAGCAGCTTGTCAGGGCCAGATACGCAGTATTTT.

About this clone itself: The sample carries other DNA sequences with the same CDR3. This chain connects TRBV4-3 to TRBJ2-1; 8 bases fit TRBD2. With 4 bases clipped from V and 7 bases from J, the junction kept 9 bases outside the gene matches. The CDR3 contains 15 residues. Germline loops: CDR1 LGHNA, CDR2 YSLEER. The CDR3 DNA follows: TGCGCCAGCAGCCCCGCCGGGACTAGTGTTAATGAGCAGTTCTTC. Translation: CASSPAGTSVNEQFF.

J is TRBJ2-7 and V is TRBV29-1, with 11 bases that match TRBD1. The CDR3 extends over 15 amino acids. V lost 6 bases, J lost 6 bases, and 13 bases stayed unmatched. Per germline, CDR1 SQVTM and CDR2 ANQGSEA. This CDR3 is CSVHTPGTGGLEQYF. The CDR3, as DNA: TGCAGCGTCCATACCCCCGGGACAGGGGGTCTCGAGCAGTACTTC.